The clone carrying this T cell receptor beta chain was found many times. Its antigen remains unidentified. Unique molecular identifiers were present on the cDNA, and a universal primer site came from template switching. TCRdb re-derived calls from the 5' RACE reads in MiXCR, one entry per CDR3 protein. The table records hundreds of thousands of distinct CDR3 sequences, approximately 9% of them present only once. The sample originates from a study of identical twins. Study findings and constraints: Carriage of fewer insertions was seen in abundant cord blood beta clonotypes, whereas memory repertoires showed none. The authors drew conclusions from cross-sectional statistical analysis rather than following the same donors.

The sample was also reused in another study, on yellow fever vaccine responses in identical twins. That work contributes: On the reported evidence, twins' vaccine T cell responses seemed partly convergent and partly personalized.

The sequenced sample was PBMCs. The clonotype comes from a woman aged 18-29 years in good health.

The CDR3 here is CASSPTSSGRAGEQFF. CDR3 DNA sequence: TGCGCCAGCAGTCCAACTTCGAGCGGGAGGGCCGGTGAGCAGTTCTTC. The chain uses TRBV5-1 and TRBJ2-1, with 10 bases aligning to TRBD2. Germline loops: CDR1 SGHRS, CDR2 YFSETQ. The CDR3 loop spans 16 amino acids. With 5 bases clipped from V and 9 bases from J, the junction kept 14 bases outside the gene matches.